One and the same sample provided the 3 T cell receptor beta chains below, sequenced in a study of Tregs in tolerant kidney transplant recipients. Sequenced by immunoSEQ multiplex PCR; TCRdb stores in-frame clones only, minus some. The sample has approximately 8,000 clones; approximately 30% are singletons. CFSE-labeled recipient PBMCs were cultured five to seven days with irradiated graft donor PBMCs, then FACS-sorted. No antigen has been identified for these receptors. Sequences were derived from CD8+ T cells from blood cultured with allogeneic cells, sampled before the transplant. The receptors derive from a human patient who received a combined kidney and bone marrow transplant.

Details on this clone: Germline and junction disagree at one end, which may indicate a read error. The CDR3 coding sequence is TGTGCCAGCAGCCAAGAAGGAGGACAGGGATTTATCGAGCAGTACTTC. Translating it yields CASSQEGGQGFIEQYF. The gene calls are TRBV4-1 and TRBJ2-7; TRBD1 agrees at 8 bases. The CDR3 extends over 16 amino acids. Germline V lookup: CDR1 MGHRA, CDR2 YSYEKL.

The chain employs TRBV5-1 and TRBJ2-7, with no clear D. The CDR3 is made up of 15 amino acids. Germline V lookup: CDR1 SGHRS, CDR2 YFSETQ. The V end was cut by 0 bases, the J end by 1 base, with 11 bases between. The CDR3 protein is CASSLAVLSSYEQYF. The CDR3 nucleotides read TGCGCCAGCAGCTTGGCCGTTTTGTCGTCCTACGAGCAGTACTTC.

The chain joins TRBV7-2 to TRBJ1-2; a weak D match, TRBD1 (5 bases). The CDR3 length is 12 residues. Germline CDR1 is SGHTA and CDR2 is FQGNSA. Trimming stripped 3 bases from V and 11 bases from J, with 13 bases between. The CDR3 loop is CASSFLEGPYTF. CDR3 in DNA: TGTGCCAGCAGCTTTTTGGAGGGGCCTTACACCTTC.